Presented here are 26 T cell receptor beta chains from one specimen sequenced in a study of blood T cell repertoires in COVID-19. Measured with immunoSEQ multiplex PCR; TCRdb has only the in-frame clones, and not every one. The sample records 70,000 to 90,000 clones, approximately 92% being singletons. The sequencing sample was made of peripheral blood. These receptors were obtained from a human donor in a cohort sampled during active COVID-19.

The chain uses TRBV5-1 and TRBJ2-1, with 9 bases fitting TRBD1. J lost 0 bases, V lost 5 bases, and 3 bases had no gene match. Germline-derived CDR1 and CDR2 are SGHRS and YFSETQ. This CDR3 is 15 amino acids long. The chain's CDR3 is CASRGQGSSYNEQFF. The DNA of the CDR3 is TGCGCCAGCAGAGGACAGGGGAGCTCCTACAATGAGCAGTTCTTC.

The CDR3 nucleotides read TGTGCCAGCAGTTACCCCCCGAGGACCTACGAGCAGTACTTC. Translated, it gives CASSYPPRTYEQYF. The rearrangement joins TRBV6-6 to TRBJ2-7; D is unresolved. Germline assignment: CDR1 MNHNY and CDR2 SVGAGI (reference sequence). V was shortened by 2 bases and J by 2 bases, with 10 bases between the two germline ends. The length of the CDR3 is 14 residues.

The V call is TRBV9, the J call TRBJ1-2; maybe TRBD1 (5 bases). The V gene lost 0 bases and the J gene lost 8 bases, with 11 bases spanning the gap. The germline V gene encodes CDR1 SGDLS and CDR2 YYNGEE. The CDR3 length is 13 residues. CDR3 in amino acids: CASSVDQGGGYTF. The CDR3 nucleotides are TGTGCCAGCAGCGTAGATCAGGGTGGGGGCTACACCTTC.

The chain carries TRBV7-2 and TRBJ1-6; TRBD1 matches at 8 bases. Trimming cost V 4 bases and J 1 base; bases outside gene matches: 3. Per germline, CDR1 SGHTA and CDR2 FQGNSA. This CDR3 spans 16 amino acids. CDR3 nucleotide sequence: TGTGCCAGCAGCTCCTACAGGGGGTCCTATAATTCACCCCTCCACTTT. Protein: CASSSYRGSYNSPLHF.

This chain uses TRBV7-8 with TRBJ1-5, with TRBD1 as a possible D gene (5 bases). The CDR3 sequence is 18 residues long. Looked up from germline, CDR1 is SGHVS and CDR2 is FQNEAQ. V lost 1 base and J 4 bases, leaving 20 bases between the germline ends. In DNA form, the CDR3 reads TGTGCCAGCAGCTTAGGGTTGCACAGGACCGGTCTTAATCAGCCCCAGCATTTT. The encoded protein is CASSLGLHRTGLNQPQHF.

The chain recombines TRBV7-2 with TRBJ2-4; TRBD2 matches 13 bases. The ends lost 5 bases at V and 3 bases at J; junction bases unmatched: 7. The V gene's germline CDR1 is SGHTA and CDR2 FQGNSA. CDR3 length: 17 residues. The CDR3 loop is CASSPRTSGGVKNIQYF. In DNA, the CDR3 is TGTGCCAGCAGCCCCCGGACTAGCGGGGGCGTCAAAAACATTCAGTACTTC.

The rearrangement uses TRBV5-4 and TRBJ2-7; 12 bases match TRBD1. V was pared by 0 bases and J by 5 bases, with 3 bases of the junction left unmatched. Germline CDR1 SGHNT, CDR2 YYREEE (reference sequence). This CDR3 has 15 amino acids. Written as DNA, the CDR3 is TGTGCCAGCAGCTTGGGGGACAGGGGGCGGAACGAGCAGTACTTC. Its translation is CASSLGDRGRNEQYF.

The chain recombines TRBV10-3 with TRBJ2-1; 8 nucleotides line up with TRBD2. The CDR3 covers 16 residues. After removal of 3 bases from V and 1 base from J, the junction contained 5 bases not matched to a gene. The V gene's germline CDR1 is ENHRY and CDR2 SYGVKD. CDR3 nucleotides: TGTGCCATCAGTGATGAGTCTAGCGGGTCCTACAATGAGCAGTTCTTC. This sequence encodes CAISDESSGSYNEQFF.

This clone was recorded only once. This chain connects TRBV25-1 to TRBJ2-2; TRBD1 matches at 9 bases. CDR3 length equals 14 residues. J gave up 6 bases and V 8 bases, and 7 bases lay outside the gene matches. Germline lookup yields CDR1 MGHDK and CDR2 SYGVNS. The CDR3 region is CASLKGQGAGELFF. The CDR3 DNA is TGTGCCAGCCTCAAGGGACAGGGCGCCGGGGAGCTGTTTTTT.

This clone was seen only a few times. The chain combines TRBV11-2 with TRBJ1-2; 7 nucleotides align to TRBD1. J was trimmed by 0 bases and V by 0 bases; bases with no gene match: 4. CDR3 length equals 16 residues. Germline V gene lookup returns CDR1 SGHAT and CDR2 FQNNGV. CDR3 amino acids: CASSLEGGSSNYGYTF. The DNA of the CDR3 is TGTGCCAGCAGCTTAGAAGGGGGCAGTTCTAACTATGGCTACACCTTC. The variable domain in full, completed from reference TRBV11-2 and TRBJ1-2, reads EAGVAQSPRYKIIEKRQSVAFWCNPISGHATLYWYQQILGQGPKLLIQFQNNGVVDDSQLPKDRFSAERLKGVDSTLKIQPAKLEDSAVYLCASSLEGGSSNYGYTFGSGTRLTVV.

The chain joins TRBV6-1 to TRBJ1-4; the D is unclear. V gave up 0 bases and J gave up 8 bases, with 4 bases separating them. Looked up from germline, CDR1 is MNHNS and CDR2 is SASEGT. This CDR3 region has 12 residues. Here the CDR3 reads CASSEAAEKLFF. DNA of the CDR3: TGTGCCAGCAGTGAAGCGGCCGAAAAACTGTTTTTT.

V and J are TRBV12-5 and TRBJ1-3; TRBD1 might be the D (6 bases). The germline gives CDR1 LGHNT, CDR2 FRNRAP. Trimming took off 5 bases at V and 6 bases at J, with 20 bases between the two ends. The CDR3 contains 16 residues. CDR3 protein: CASGLHRVSSENTIYF. The CDR3 region has the DNA TGTGCTAGTGGTCTTCACAGGGTCAGTAGTGAAAACACCATATATTTT. The full variable domain, completed using reference TRBV12-5 and TRBJ1-3, is DARVTQTPRHKVTEMGQEVTMRCQPILGHNTVFWYRQTMMQGLELLAYFRNRAPLDDSGMPKDRFSAEMPDATLATLKIQPSEPRDSAVYFCASGLHRVSSENTIYFGEGSWLTVV.

This clone was recorded only once. The DNA for the CDR3 is TGTGCCAGCGGGTTAACAGGCAATCAGCCCCAGCATTTT. Its protein product is CASGLTGNQPQHF. V and J are TRBV27 and TRBJ1-5; D is ambiguous. The CDR3 runs to 13 residues. The V end lost 8 bases, the J end lost 2 bases, and 10 bases lay between the germline ends. Germline loops: CDR1 MNHEY, CDR2 SMNVEV (reference sequence).

V gene TRBV18 combines with J gene TRBJ1-6; D is perhaps TRBD1 (6 bases). The CDR3 contains 15 residues. Per the germline V gene, CDR1 is KGHSH and CDR2 is LQKENI. V lost 1 base and J lost 8, with 12 bases in between. CDR3 residues: CASSPRQTGYSPLHF. The CDR3 DNA reads as TGTGCCAGCTCACCACGTCAGACAGGTTATTCACCCCTCCACTTT.

This clone was found a few times. This chain joins TRBV7-9 and TRBJ1-5; D is perhaps TRBD1 (6 bases). The V and J ends lost 5 bases and 3 bases respectively, with 14 bases between them. The CDR3 totals 15 residues. Germline V lookup: CDR1 SEHNR, CDR2 FQNEAQ (reference sequence). The CDR3 DNA reads as TGTGCCAGCAGCGTAGGGGCAGGGGCCAATCAGCCCCAGCATTTT. It is translated as CASSVGAGANQPQHF.

A single count supports this clone. J is TRBJ1-5 and V is TRBV2; D not resolved. Looked up from germline, CDR1 is SNHLY and CDR2 is FYNNEI. The ends were cut back, 0 bases at V and 0 bases at J, with 9 bases in the middle. CDR3 size: 16 residues. The CDR3: CASSEAGRFSNQPQHF. The CDR3 nucleotides read TGTGCCAGCAGTGAAGCGGGCAGGTTTAGCAATCAGCCCCAGCATTTT.

The chain combines TRBV30 with TRBJ1-1; no reliable D call. The CDR3 extends over 14 amino acids. Trimming stripped 3 bases from V and 3 bases from J, with 14 bases between. CDR1 and CDR2 (germline): GTSNPN, SVGIG (reference sequence). The CDR3 DNA sequence: TGTGCCTGGAGCCCCGGAAGCGCGGACACTGAAGCTTTCTTT. Translated, it gives CAWSPGSADTEAFF.

In this sample, this clone is medium-sized. This CDR3 is CASKEGGRATDTQYF. CDR3 DNA sequence: TGTGCCAGCAAGGAAGGGGGCAGAGCGACAGATACGCAGTATTTT. The V call is TRBV9, the J call TRBJ2-3; 7 bases agree with TRBD1. Germline loops: CDR1 SGDLS, CDR2 YYNGEE. V shed 6 bases, J shed 3 bases, and the junction held 10 bases outside the gene matches. The CDR3 runs to 15 residues.

V is TRBV6-1 and J is TRBJ1-5, with D possibly matching TRBD1 (5 bases). The germline CDR1 and CDR2 sequences are MNHNS and SASEGT. The V end was cut by 1 base, the J end by 0 bases, with 10 bases between. The CDR3 spans 16 residues. The DNA of the CDR3 is TGTGCCAGCAGTGAAGTTTGGGGGGGTAGCAATCAGCCCCAGCATTTT. This translates into CASSEVWGGSNQPQHF.

The chain is built from TRBV5-1 and TRBJ1-4, with 7 bases that match TRBD1. The CDR3 contains 15 residues. Germline V gene lookup returns CDR1 SGHRS and CDR2 YFSETQ. J lost 2 bases, V lost 4 bases, and 5 bases had no gene match. DNA of the CDR3: TGCGCCAGCAGCGACCGACAGGGCACTAATGAAAAACTGTTTTTT. Protein sequence: CASSDRQGTNEKLFF.

The rearrangement joins TRBV10-3 to TRBJ2-1; the D gene is possibly TRBD1 (6 bases). This CDR3 has 15 residues. V was clipped by 3 bases and J by 5 bases, with 14 bases between them. Germline lookup yields CDR1 ENHRY and CDR2 SYGVKD. The CDR3 sequence is CAISDGDRINNEQFF. The CDR3 DNA reads TGTGCCATCAGTGACGGTGACAGGATCAACAATGAGCAGTTCTTC.

V usage is TRBV6-1 and J usage is TRBJ1-5, with D tentatively TRBD1 (6 bases). Trimming took off 8 bases at V and 2 bases at J, with 28 bases between the two ends. The CDR3 consists of 19 residues. Per germline, CDR1 MNHNS and CDR2 SASEGT. CDR3 loop: CASRAGGPGAGGGNQPQHF. As DNA, the CDR3 is TGTGCCAGCCGTGCCGGGGGGCCGGGGGCGGGGGGCGGCAATCAGCCCCAGCATTTT.

The rearrangement links TRBV7-8 to TRBJ2-5; the match to TRBD2 covers 11 bases. CDR1 is SGHVS, CDR2 FQNEAQ, per germline. CDR3 length: 16 residues. V was pared by 5 bases and J by 7 bases, with 12 bases of the junction left unmatched. The CDR3 bases are TGTGCCAGCAGCCCACTAGCGGGGGCCGGCCCAGGGACCCAGTACTTC. Translated, it gives CASSPLAGAGPGTQYF.

This clone was found once. The chain carries TRBV5-1 and TRBJ2-2, with a tentative D call TRBD2 (6 bases). CDR1 SGHRS and CDR2 YFSETQ come from the germline V gene. The CDR3 covers 15 residues. V gave up 0 bases and J gave up 7 bases, with 13 bases separating them. The chain's CDR3 is CASSLAGLEVGELFF. CDR3 DNA: TGCGCCAGCAGCTTGGCGGGACTGGAGGTCGGGGAGCTGTTTTTT.

The chain combines TRBV5-5 with TRBJ2-7; 7 bases fit TRBD2. The J segment lost 0 bases and the V segment lost 2 bases, leaving 5 bases of the junction unmatched. Germline-derived CDR1 and CDR2 are SGHKS and YYEKEE (reference sequence). The CDR3 is 15 amino acids. The CDR3 loop reads CASSFMSGASYEQYF. CDR3 nucleotides: TGTGCCAGCAGCTTTATGAGCGGGGCCTCCTACGAGCAGTACTTC.

Only one count was recorded for this clone. The chain couples TRBV5-6 to TRBJ2-5; 8 bases match TRBD2. The junction had 13 bases not matched to a gene; V was cut back by 3 bases and J by 3 bases. CDR1 is SGHDT, CDR2 YYEEEE, per germline. The CDR3 is made up of 17 amino acids. Written as DNA, the CDR3 is TGTGCCAGCAGCTGGCGCCCTCCGGCGGGGGGAAAAGAGACCCAGTACTTC. Translation: CASSWRPPAGGKETQYF.